Sequencing of this T cell receptor (beta chain) was carried out in a study of blood T cell repertoires in COVID-19. Study-level background: The samples span acute and convalescent COVID-19 from the United States, Italy and Spain. PBMCs, B-cell-depleted T cells, or T cells were the source of the cDNA or gDNA that made up the material.

V lost 2 bases, J lost 3 bases, and 10 bases lay in between. The CDR3 has 14 residues. Looked up from germline, CDR1 is LGHNA and CDR2 is YNFKEQ. Methods used by the authors: Amplified reference gene primers provided the basis for estimating nucleated cell counts. Assay used: immunoSEQ multiplex PCR; TCRdb lists only in-frame clones, some missing. That table furnishes V, J and clone size, whereas the DNA furnished D and trimming. This table has 76,000 or so clones, about four fifths appearing once. V gene TRBV4-2 combines with J gene TRBJ1-1; D uncertain. The clonotype comes from a man aged 45-65 years with acute or convalescent COVID-19. Material for sequencing was peripheral blood. In nucleotides, the CDR3 is TGTGCCAGCAGCCAATTTCAGGACTACACTGAAGCTTTCTTT. This encodes CASSQFQDYTEAFF.